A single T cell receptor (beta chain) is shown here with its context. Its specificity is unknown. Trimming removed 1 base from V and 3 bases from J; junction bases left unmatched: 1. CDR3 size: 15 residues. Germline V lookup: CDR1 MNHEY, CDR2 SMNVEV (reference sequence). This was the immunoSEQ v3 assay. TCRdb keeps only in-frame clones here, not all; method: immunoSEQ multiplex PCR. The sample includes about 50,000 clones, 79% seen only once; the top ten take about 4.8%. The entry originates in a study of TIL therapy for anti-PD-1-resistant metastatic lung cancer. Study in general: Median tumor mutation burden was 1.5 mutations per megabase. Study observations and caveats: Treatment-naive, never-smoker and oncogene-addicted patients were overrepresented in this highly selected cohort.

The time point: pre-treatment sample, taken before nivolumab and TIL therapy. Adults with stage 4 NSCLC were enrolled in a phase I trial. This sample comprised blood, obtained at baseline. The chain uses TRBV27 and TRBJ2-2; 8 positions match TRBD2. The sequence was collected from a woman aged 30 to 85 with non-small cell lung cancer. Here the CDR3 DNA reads TGTGCCAGCAGTTTATTAGCGGGGTACACCGGGGAGCTGTTTTTT. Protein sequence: CASSLLAGYTGELFF.